This TCR beta chain was sequenced in a study of long-term antiretroviral therapy in people with HIV. Findings and limits, study-wide: Within the repertoire, clones expanded before ART were dominant at all time points. Blood dates from the mid-2000s to the late 2010s, possibly under older ART regimens. Post-treatment diversity went higher with ART but stayed below transplant donor controls.

Details on this clone: As yet, its antigen is unknown. Other nucleotide sequences in the sample specify the same CDR3.

Per individual, the PBMC samples numbered at least one pre-ART and at least two post-ART. Trimming left V 2 bases short and J 8 bases short, with 13 bases between. CDR1 and CDR2 from the germline V gene are SGHDT and YYEEEE. The length of the CDR3 is 13 residues. At survey level, the immunoSEQ assay was run in its v3.0 version. The repertoire was sequenced with immunoSEQ multiplex PCR; TCRdb's copy has only in-frame clones and lacks some. Of 20,000 to 25,000 clones in the sample, under 90% were seen once. The receptor was isolated from a man between 35 and 55 years old with HIV. V gene TRBV5-6 combines with J gene TRBJ1-1, with no clear D. The sequencing here drew on unsorted PBMCs, taken 0.1 years before starting antiretroviral therapy. The CDR3 DNA sequence: TGTGCCAGCAGCTTACCGCATCTACAGGAAGCTTTCTTT. Its protein product is CASSLPHLQEAFF.